The clone carrying this TCR beta chain was counted many times. This entry belongs to a study of spatial heterogeneity in lung cancer. As for the study in general: Fewer alpha-chain than beta-chain sequences were consistently detected.

The time point denotes: sample taken at primary tumor resection. Frozen PBMC, nontumor lung or tumor provided whole RNA, which was sequenced unsorted. TCR cDNA molecules each carried a unique molecular identifier. TCRdb re-analysed the 5' RACE reads in MiXCR, keeping a single row per CDR3 protein. Among approximately 7,200 distinct CDR3 sequences, less than 5.5% were seen once, and the ten largest hold 6.5% to 8.5%. In germline, CDR1 is MDHEN, CDR2 SYDVKM. There are 16 residues in the CDR3. Trimming removed 4 bases at V and 4 bases at J, with 18 bases between. The rearrangement uses TRBV28 and TRBJ2-3, with D tentatively TRBD1 (6 bases). The sequence derives from a female donor with early-stage non-small cell lung cancer. The sample consisted of normal lung tissue next to the tumor, taken at surgery. The CDR3 loop is CASSYTPQGWADTQYF. The CDR3 DNA follows: TGTGCCAGCAGTTACACTCCACAGGGATGGGCAGATACGCAGTATTTT. Together with reference TRBV28 and TRBJ2-3, the CDR3 gives the full variable domain: DVKVTQSSRYLVKRTGEKVFLECVQDMDHENMFWYRQDPGLGLRLIYFSYDVKMKEKGDIPEGYSVSREKKERFSLILESASTNQTSMYLCASSYTPQGWADTQYFGPGTRLTVL.